The 21 T cell receptor beta chains reported below all come from one sample, sequenced in a study of blood T cell repertoires in COVID-19. The repertoire was sequenced with immunoSEQ multiplex PCR; TCRdb's copy has only in-frame clones and lacks some. This table holds over 200,000 clones, less than 85% found once. The sample taken for sequencing was PBMCs or T cells enriched from blood (not recorded which). The receptors originated from a man in his 60s who had recovered from COVID-19.

The chain links TRBV25-1 to TRBJ2-3; D is possibly TRBD2 (6 bases). Trimming left V 1 base short and J 2 bases short, with 13 bases between. Germline loops: CDR1 MGHDK, CDR2 SYGVNS. This CDR3 is 16 amino acids long. CDR3 sequence reads: CASSEFYSGYTDTQYF. CDR3 sequence (DNA): TGTGCCAGCAGTGAATTCTATAGCGGCTACACAGATACGCAGTATTTT.

The table lists this clone with a few counts. The V call is TRBV5-6, the J call TRBJ1-2; 9 bases line up with TRBD1. This CDR3 region has 15 residues. Germline CDR1 and CDR2: SGHDT and YYEEEE. The V gene end was trimmed by 4 bases and the J gene end by 5 bases; junction bases not matched to a gene: 9. CDR3 region: CASSPVPGQGYGYTF. The CDR3 DNA is TGTGCCAGCAGCCCGGTCCCGGGACAGGGATATGGCTACACCTTC.

The chain combines TRBV5-6 with TRBJ1-1; 11 bases fit TRBD1. The germline gives CDR1 SGHDT, CDR2 YYEEEE. CDR3 size: 15 residues. The ends lost 4 bases at V and 3 bases at J; junction bases unmatched: 5. The CDR3 DNA reads as TGTGCCAGCAGCCTATGGACAGGGGGCTACACTGAAGCTTTCTTT. It translates to CASSLWTGGYTEAFF.

This chain joins TRBV19 and TRBJ2-2; 9 bases are a match to TRBD2. The CDR3 sequence is 17 residues long. J gave up 5 bases and V 3 bases, and 10 bases lay outside the gene matches. Looked up from germline, CDR1 is LNHDA and CDR2 is SQIVND (reference sequence). The CDR3 sequence is CASSMKMRGGRTGELFF. Here the CDR3 DNA reads TGTGCCAGTAGTATGAAGATGCGGGGGGGCCGAACCGGGGAGCTGTTTTTT.

This clone was counted a few times. CDR3 amino acids: CASSPGLGQPQHF. DNA of the CDR3: TGTGCCAGCAGCCCAGGACTGGGCCAGCCCCAGCATTTT. The genes are TRBV7-8 and TRBJ1-5; D is ambiguous. V shed 5 bases and J shed 7 bases, with 12 bases lying between them. This CDR3 contains 13 residues. Germline V gives CDR1 SGHVS, CDR2 FQNEAQ. The complete variable domain, with remaining parts taken from reference TRBV7-8 and TRBJ1-5, reads GAGVSQSPRYKVAKRGQDVALRCDPISGHVSLFWYQQALGQGPEFLTYFQNEAQLDKSGLPSDRFFAERPEGSVSTLKIQRTQQEDSAVYLCASSPGLGQPQHFGDGTRLSIL.

This clone was counted a few times. The rearrangement links TRBV7-8 to TRBJ2-2, with D possibly TRBD1 on 6 matching bases. The germline gives CDR1 SGHVS, CDR2 FQNEAQ. Deletions cut 1 base from V and 2 bases from J, with 11 bases between. This CDR3 has 16 amino acids. DNA for the CDR3: TGTGCCAGCAGCTTAGTTCAGGGGAGCAACACCGGGGAGCTGTTTTTT. Its protein is CASSLVQGSNTGELFF.

The genes are TRBV7-2 and TRBJ2-5; tentatively, D is TRBD2 (6 bases). The CDR3 loop spans 12 amino acids. Trimming removed 5 bases from V and 7 bases from J, with 11 bases in between. Germline loops: CDR1 SGHTA, CDR2 FQGNSA. CDR3 coding DNA: TGTGCCAGCAGCGGCGGAGGGGCGACCCAGTACTTC. This encodes CASSGGGATQYF. Full variable domain (missing parts from reference TRBV7-2 and TRBJ2-5): GAGVSQSPSNKVTEKGKDVELRCDPISGHTALYWYRQSLGQGLEFLIYFQGNSAPDKSGLPSDRFSAERTGGSVSTLTIQRTQQEDSAVYLCASSGGGATQYFGPGTRLLVL.

This clone was detected only once. The same CDR3 also results from other DNA sequences found in this sample. This chain joins TRBV27 and TRBJ1-5; D call uncertain. The CDR3 runs to 13 residues. V lost 0 bases, J lost 7 bases, and 7 bases lay in between. Germline V gene data show CDR1 as MNHEY and CDR2 as SMNVEV (reference sequence). Written as DNA, the CDR3 is TGTGCCAGCAGTTTATCGAGGGTCCAGCCCCAGCATTTT. It yields the protein CASSLSRVQPQHF.

V usage is TRBV18 and J usage is TRBJ1-2, with a weak D call TRBD1 (6 bases). CDR1 and CDR2 (germline): KGHSH, LQKENI. Trimming left V 0 bases short and J 2 bases short, with 16 bases between. This CDR3 is built from 17 residues. The DNA of the CDR3 is TGTGCCAGCTCACCACCTATTGTGCAGGGGCGAAACTATGGCTACACCTTC. As protein: CASSPPIVQGRNYGYTF.

The chain has TRBV7-9 and TRBJ2-7, with 7 bases aligning to TRBD1. The J segment lost 2 bases and the V segment lost 4 bases, leaving 2 bases of the junction unmatched. The CDR3 totals 13 residues. Germline CDR1 SEHNR, CDR2 FQNEAQ (reference sequence). CDR3 nucleotides: TGTGCCAGCAGCTCGACAGGGACCTACGAGCAGTACTTC. Its protein product is CASSSTGTYEQYF.

This chain joins TRBV7-9 and TRBJ2-3; 7 nucleotides agree with TRBD2. V lost 5 bases and J lost 1; bases outside the gene matches: 9. This CDR3 region has 16 residues. Per the germline V gene, CDR1 is SEHNR and CDR2 is FQNEAQ (reference sequence). CDR3 residues: CASSRRLAQRTDTQYF. CDR3 sequence (DNA): TGTGCCAGCAGCCGACGACTAGCCCAACGCACAGATACGCAGTATTTT.

Only one count was recorded for this clone. This chain uses TRBV7-3 with TRBJ2-1, with TRBD2 identical over 7 bases. There are 15 residues in the CDR3. Germline V gives CDR1 SGHTA, CDR2 FQGTGA. The V and J ends lost 3 bases and 6 bases, in that order; junction bases with no gene match: 8. CDR3 nucleotide sequence: TGTGCCAGCAGCTTTATTAGCGGGCCCCTCAATGAGCAGTTCTTC. Encoded protein: CASSFISGPLNEQFF.

This sequence joins TRBV7-9 and TRBJ1-3; a possible D gene is TRBD1 (6 bases). The V gene's germline CDR1 is SEHNR and CDR2 FQNEAQ (reference sequence). Trimming took 1 base from V and 4 from J, leaving 8 bases between them. The CDR3 length is 14 residues. The CDR3 nucleotides read TGTGCCAGCAGCTTAGGAGGGGGAGGAAACACCATATATTTT. Its protein product is CASSLGGGGNTIYF.

The chain links TRBV2 to TRBJ2-5; 9 bases agree with TRBD2. J was trimmed by 8 bases and V by 5 bases; bases with no gene match: 15. This CDR3 is built from 16 residues. The germline V gene encodes CDR1 SNHLY and CDR2 FYNNEI. This chain's CDR3 is CASSYPGGAGGGTQYF. The CDR3 DNA follows: TGTGCCAGCAGTTACCCTGGCGGAGCGGGGGGTGGCACCCAGTACTTC.

The rearrangement joins TRBV2 to TRBJ1-2; D not resolved. Germline loops: CDR1 SNHLY, CDR2 FYNNEI. The ends were cut back, 2 bases at V and 4 bases at J, with 8 bases in the middle. The CDR3 loop spans 13 amino acids. CDR3 amino acids: CASSERRGYGYTF. The CDR3 bases are TGTGCCAGCAGTGAACGGCGGGGCTATGGCTACACCTTC.

The gene calls are TRBV20-1 and TRBJ1-1; 9 nucleotides agree with TRBD1. Unmatched junction bases numbered 4, after V lost 6 bases and J lost 8 bases. The CDR3 length is 11 residues. Per germline, CDR1 DFQATT and CDR2 SNEGSKA (reference sequence). CDR3 loop: CSAGQGTEAFF. The CDR3 DNA reads as TGCAGTGCCGGACAGGGGACCGAAGCTTTCTTT.

This sequence joins TRBV14 and TRBJ2-1, with TRBD2 identical over 8 bases. Germline V CDR1 and CDR2: SGHDN, FVKESK. The CDR3 is 14 amino acids. V was clipped by 6 bases and J by 5 bases; unmatched bases: 6. This chain's CDR3 is CASRRPGLDNEQFF. CDR3 bases: TGTGCCAGCAGGCGACCGGGACTAGACAATGAGCAGTTCTTC. The whole variable domain, filled in from reference TRBV14 and TRBJ2-1, reads EAGVTQFPSHSVIEKGQTVTLRCDPISGHDNLYWYRRVMGKEIKFLLHFVKESKQDESGMPNNRFLAERTGGTYSTLKVQPAELEDSGVYFCASRRPGLDNEQFFGPGTRLTVL.

This chain uses TRBV18 with TRBJ2-2; D unresolved. The length of the CDR3 is 14 residues. Germline V gives CDR1 KGHSH, CDR2 LQKENI. The V end was cut by 6 bases, the J end by 0 bases, with 8 bases between. The chain's CDR3 is CASSPTPNTGELFF. The CDR3 DNA sequence: TGTGCCAGCTCCCCGACACCGAACACCGGGGAGCTGTTTTTT.

The rearrangement uses TRBV11-2 and TRBJ2-2; the match to TRBD1 covers 7 bases. CDR1 and CDR2 (germline): SGHAT, FQNNGV. Germline trimming cut 4 bases from V and 4 bases from J; bases unmatched to any gene: 3. There are 14 residues in the CDR3. The CDR3 loop is CASSSGTATGELFF. Written as DNA, the CDR3 is TGTGCCAGCAGCTCCGGGACAGCCACCGGGGAGCTGTTTTTT.

The V and J genes are TRBV10-2 and TRBJ2-2; 7 nucleotides line up with TRBD1. The J segment lost 4 bases and the V segment lost 7 bases, leaving 12 bases of the junction unmatched. Per the germline V gene, CDR1 is WSHSY and CDR2 is SAAADI. The CDR3 loop spans 16 amino acids. The CDR3 coding sequence is TGCGCCAGCATGGACCACGGACAGGTTTTCACCGGGGAGCTGTTTTTT. It encodes CASMDHGQVFTGELFF.

The J gene is TRBJ2-1, the V gene TRBV5-1; possibly TRBD1 for D (5 bases). Trimming pared 0 bases from V and 6 bases from J, leaving 10 bases between. Germline V gene data show CDR1 as SGHRS and CDR2 as YFSETQ. The CDR3 has 14 residues. In DNA form, the CDR3 reads TGCGCCAGCAGCTTGGTAGGACAAGCCAATGAGCAGTTCTTC. It codes for CASSLVGQANEQFF. The whole variable domain, remainder taken from reference TRBV5-1 and TRBJ2-1, is KAGVTQTPRYLIKTRGQQVTLSCSPISGHRSVSWYQQTPGQGLQFLFEYFSETQRNKGNFPGRFSGRQFSNSRSEMNVSTLELGDSALYLCASSLVGQANEQFFGPGTRLTVL.